The 25 T cell receptor beta chains below were found in one sample sequenced in a study of blood T cell repertoires in COVID-19. Repertoires were generated with immunoSEQ multiplex PCR, while TCRdb's copy carries only in-frame clones and drops some. The sample records some 270,000 clones, 89% being singletons. Sequencing was performed on PBMCs or T cells enriched from blood (not recorded which). These receptors all stem from a woman between 35 and 50 years old who had recovered from COVID-19.

The chain uses TRBV4-2 and TRBJ2-5; TRBD2 is a possible D gene (6 bases). Germline values: CDR1 LGHNA, CDR2 YNFKEQ. The V gene lost 0 bases and the J gene lost 3 bases, with 8 bases spanning the gap. This CDR3 region has 14 residues. The CDR3, as DNA: TGTGCCAGCAGCCAAGAGGGCGGGGAAGAGACCCAGTACTTC. Translating it yields CASSQEGGEETQYF.

As concerns this clone: Germline and junction disagree at one end, which may indicate a read error. The V call is TRBV7-7, the J call TRBJ2-1; TRBD2 might be the D (7 bases). The CDR3 spans 15 residues. Germline V lookup: CDR1 SSHAT, CDR2 FNYEAQ (reference sequence). The CDR3 DNA follows: TGTGCTAGCAGCCAACAGGGAGGGGGATACAATGAGCAGTTCTTC. Translating gives CASSQQGGGYNEQFF.

The chain links TRBV19 to TRBJ1-5; tentative D call: TRBD1 (6 bases). CDR3 length equals 14 residues. Germline values: CDR1 LNHDA, CDR2 SQIVND (reference sequence). Trimming took off 7 bases at V and 8 bases at J, with 18 bases between the two ends. This chain's CDR3 is CASNHRELRKPQHF. CDR3 bases: TGTGCCAGTAACCACAGGGAATTACGTAAGCCCCAGCATTTT.

The V gene is TRBV15, the J gene TRBJ1-5; TRBD1 is a possible D gene (5 bases). CDR3 size: 16 residues. Germline values: CDR1 LNHNV, CDR2 YYDKDF (reference sequence). Trimming removed 5 bases at V and 0 bases at J, with 14 bases between. As DNA, the CDR3 is TGTGCCACCAGCCTCTCAGGGTATGGTAGCAATCAGCCCCAGCATTTT. Its protein product is CATSLSGYGSNQPQHF.

CDR3 protein: CASSQVGAVRSPLHF. The DNA of the CDR3 is TGCGCCAGCAGCCAAGTGGGCGCCGTCAGGTCACCCCTCCACTTT. This chain links TRBV4-1 with TRBJ1-6; D not resolved. The germline V gene encodes CDR1 MGHRA and CDR2 YSYEKL. The CDR3 consists of 15 residues. Trimming shortened V by 1 base and J by 10 bases, and 14 bases separated the two germline ends.

This clone has only a few counts. The gene calls are TRBV2 and TRBJ2-5; D is ambiguous. V was shortened by 3 bases and J by 4 bases, with 9 bases between the two germline ends. In germline, CDR1 is SNHLY, CDR2 FYNNEI. This CDR3 is built from 13 residues. The CDR3 nucleotides read TGTGCCAGCAGTGAGGTGGCGGCAGAGACCCAGTACTTC. It codes for CASSEVAAETQYF.

The chain couples TRBV9 to TRBJ1-2, with a tentative D call TRBD1 (5 bases). CDR3 size: 13 residues. The germline V gene encodes CDR1 SGDLS and CDR2 YYNGEE. With 0 bases removed from V and 8 bases from J, the gap between germline ends came to 11 bases. The CDR3 protein is CASSVGPPGGYTF. The CDR3 DNA follows: TGTGCCAGCAGCGTAGGCCCGCCAGGGGGCTACACCTTC. The whole variable domain, filled in from reference TRBV9 and TRBJ1-2, reads DSGVTQTPKHLITATGQRVTLRCSPRSGDLSVYWYQQSLDQGLQFLIQYYNGEERAKGNILERFSAQQFPDLHSELNLSSLELGDSALYFCASSVGPPGGYTFGSGTRLTVV.

The V and J genes are TRBV6-5 and TRBJ2-3; 8 bases line up with TRBD1. The CDR3 consists of 15 residues. The germline gives CDR1 MNHEY, CDR2 SVGAGI. The junction had 6 bases not matched to a gene; V was cut back by 6 bases and J by 1 base. The CDR3 reads CASRADRERTDTQYF. The CDR3 region has the DNA TGTGCCAGCAGGGCGGACAGGGAACGCACAGATACGCAGTATTTT.

The chain links TRBV7-3 to TRBJ1-1, with D hard to call. Germline CDR1 reads SGHTA; CDR2 reads FQGTGA. The CDR3 extends over 15 amino acids. V was cut by 5 bases and J by 2 bases, with 15 bases left in between. CDR3 residues: CASSRSGGLNTEAFF. The DNA for the CDR3 is TGTGCCAGCAGCCGCTCGGGAGGTCTAAACACTGAAGCTTTCTTT.

J is TRBJ2-3 and V is TRBV7-6; TRBD2 aligns across 11 bases. The V gene end was trimmed by 3 bases and the J gene end by 4 bases; junction bases not matched to a gene: 3. This CDR3 is 15 amino acids long. Germline V gene sequence: CDR1 SGHVS, CDR2 FNYEAQ. The CDR3 nucleotides are TGTGCCAGCAGCTTTAGCGGGAGGGCCGCAGATACGCAGTATTTT. It encodes CASSFSGRAADTQYF. The variable domain in full, with the rest retrieved from reference TRBV7-6 and TRBJ2-3, is GAGVSQSPRYKVTKRGQDVALRCDPISGHVSLYWYRQALGQGPEFLTYFNYEAQQDKSGLPNDRFSAERPEGSISTLTIQRTEQRDSAMYRCASSFSGRAADTQYFGPGTRLTVL.

This chain links TRBV4-1 with TRBJ1-5; the match to TRBD1 covers 7 bases. Germline loops: CDR1 MGHRA, CDR2 YSYEKL. CDR3 length: 14 residues. V shed 4 bases and J 5 bases; nucleotides not matched to a gene: 5. The CDR3 here is CASSLRQGDQPQHF. The CDR3 DNA follows: TGCGCCAGCAGCCTGCGGCAGGGGGATCAGCCCCAGCATTTT.

The rearrangement links TRBV7-9 to TRBJ1-2; the match to TRBD1 covers 7 bases. Germline V gene lookup returns CDR1 SEHNR and CDR2 FQNEAQ (reference sequence). The CDR3 covers 14 residues. J gave up 3 bases and V 3 bases, and 4 bases lay outside the gene matches. For the CDR3, the DNA is TGTGCCAGCAGCTTGAGGGGGCGTGACTATGGCTACACCTTC. This sequence encodes CASSLRGRDYGYTF.

V is TRBV15 and J is TRBJ1-2, with no clear D. In germline, CDR1 is LNHNV, CDR2 YYDKDF (reference sequence). V lost 2 bases to trimming and J lost 3 bases, with 7 bases between them. The CDR3 is made up of 13 amino acids. The CDR3 nucleotides read TGTGCCACCAGCAGAAGACTGGACTATGGCTACACCTTC. It encodes CATSRRLDYGYTF.

V gene TRBV19 combines with J gene TRBJ2-3, with D perhaps TRBD2 (6 bases). CDR3 length equals 14 residues. CDR1 LNHDA and CDR2 SQIVND come from the germline V gene (reference sequence). Trimming removed 5 bases from V and 2 bases from J, with 11 bases in between. The CDR3 region is CASSASSATDTQYF. The CDR3 nucleotides are TGTGCCAGTAGTGCCTCTAGCGCCACAGATACGCAGTATTTT.

The rearrangement uses TRBV5-1 and TRBJ2-1; 8 bases fit TRBD1. Germline V gene sequence: CDR1 SGHRS, CDR2 YFSETQ. The V gene end was trimmed by 4 bases and the J gene end by 3 bases; junction bases not matched to a gene: 9. This CDR3 comprises 16 residues. The CDR3 is CASSQAPGGFYNEQFF. CDR3 coding DNA: TGCGCCAGCAGCCAAGCCCCAGGGGGCTTCTACAATGAGCAGTTCTTC.

The V gene is TRBV27, the J gene TRBJ1-1; TRBD1 might be the D (5 bases). V shed 5 bases and J shed 4 bases, with 14 bases lying between them. Germline lookup yields CDR1 MNHEY and CDR2 SMNVEV (reference sequence). The CDR3 runs 14 residues. CDR3 region: CASSPGRSGTEAFF. The CDR3 region has the DNA TGTGCCAGCAGTCCAGGGAGGTCGGGCACTGAAGCTTTCTTT.

The V call is TRBV5-1, the J call TRBJ1-1; D is perhaps TRBD1 (5 bases). Trimming shortened V by 4 bases and J by 2 bases, and 18 bases separated the two germline ends. The CDR3 runs to 16 residues. Germline assignment: CDR1 SGHRS and CDR2 YFSETQ. The CDR3 sequence: CASSLGHGAANTEAFF. The CDR3 DNA sequence: TGCGCCAGCAGCCTCGGACATGGGGCAGCCAACACTGAAGCTTTCTTT.

The chain is built from TRBV5-1 and TRBJ1-3; D possibly corresponds to TRBD1 (5 bases). Per germline, CDR1 SGHRS and CDR2 YFSETQ. The CDR3 consists of 15 residues. Trimming left V 0 bases short and J 4 bases short, with 11 bases between. This CDR3 reads CASSLATAEGNTIYF. The CDR3 DNA reads as TGCGCCAGCAGCTTGGCGACAGCCGAAGGAAACACCATATATTTT.

The J gene is TRBJ1-1, the V gene TRBV6-4, with D hard to call. The CDR3 extends over 13 amino acids. V lost 5 bases and J 0 bases, leaving 7 bases between the germline ends. Germline V lookup: CDR1 MRHNA, CDR2 SNTAGT. As DNA, the CDR3 is TGTGCCAGCAGTACCGACATGAACACTGAAGCTTTCTTT. It yields the protein CASSTDMNTEAFF.

V and J are TRBV3-1 (or the pseudogene TRBV3-2) and TRBJ1-2; a possible D gene is TRBD1 (5 bases). The CDR3 has 15 residues. Germline V gene data show CDR1 as LGHDT and CDR2 as YNNKEL (reference sequence). Trimming cost V 2 bases and J 4 bases, with 14 bases left between them. CDR3 in DNA: TGTGCCAGCAGCCAAACCAGGGCGGCCTTCTATGGCTACACCTTC. It yields the protein CASSQTRAAFYGYTF.

The chain couples TRBV21-1 to TRBJ2-2; TRBD1, the table's D call, was not compared with the DNA. TRBV21-1 constitutes a pseudogene. The CDR3 spans 14 residues. DNA of the CDR3: TGTGCCAGCATTGTACAGCAATACACCGGGGAGCTGTTTTTT. This codes for CASIVQQYTGELFF.

This clone was detected once. The chain couples TRBV27 to TRBJ1-2; D perhaps matches TRBD1 (5 bases). Germline CDR1 and CDR2: MNHEY and SMNVEV (reference sequence). V shed 6 bases and J shed 5 bases, with 19 bases lying between them. The CDR3 contains 15 residues. The CDR3 DNA reads as TGTGCCAGCAGCCCAGACAGTAATCGATGGTATGGCTACACCTTC. This sequence encodes CASSPDSNRWYGYTF.

The chain uses TRBV5-4 and TRBJ1-2, with a weak D call TRBD1 (6 bases). Germline V gives CDR1 SGHNT, CDR2 YYREEE (reference sequence). This CDR3 has 15 amino acids. V was clipped by 4 bases and J by 4 bases, with 17 bases between them. The CDR3 sequence is CASSSQRGQGYGYTF. The CDR3 bases are TGTGCCAGCAGCAGCCAGCGGGGGCAGGGCTATGGCTACACCTTC.

This clone appeared a few times. This chain links TRBV7-9 with TRBJ1-2; D is possibly TRBD1 (5 bases). This CDR3 is 14 amino acids long. V gave up 5 bases and J gave up 1 base, with 11 bases separating them. The germline V gene encodes CDR1 SEHNR and CDR2 FQNEAQ (reference sequence). The DNA of the CDR3 is TGTGCCAGCAGCCTGCCAGGGTTTAACTATGGCTACACCTTC. Its translation is CASSLPGFNYGYTF.

The chain combines TRBV27 with TRBJ1-1; maybe TRBD1 (6 bases). The ends were cut back, 2 bases at V and 5 bases at J, with 15 bases in the middle. Per the germline V gene, CDR1 is MNHEY and CDR2 is SMNVEV (reference sequence). There are 15 residues in the CDR3. The CDR3 protein is CASSLTGNRQTEAFF. CDR3 sequence (DNA): TGTGCCAGCAGTTTAACAGGGAATCGTCAGACTGAAGCTTTCTTT.